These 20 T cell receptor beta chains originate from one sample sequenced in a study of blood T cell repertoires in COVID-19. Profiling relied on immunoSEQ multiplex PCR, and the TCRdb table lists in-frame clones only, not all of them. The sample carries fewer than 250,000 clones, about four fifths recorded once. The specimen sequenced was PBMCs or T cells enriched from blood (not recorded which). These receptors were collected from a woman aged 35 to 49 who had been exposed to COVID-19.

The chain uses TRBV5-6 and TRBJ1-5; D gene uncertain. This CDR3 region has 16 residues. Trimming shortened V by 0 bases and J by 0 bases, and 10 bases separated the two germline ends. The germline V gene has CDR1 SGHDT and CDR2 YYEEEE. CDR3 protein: CASSLGYGYSNQPQHF. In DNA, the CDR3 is TGTGCCAGCAGCTTGGGGTACGGGTATAGCAATCAGCCCCAGCATTTT. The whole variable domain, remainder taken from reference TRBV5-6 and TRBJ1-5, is DAGVTQSPTHLIKTRGQQVTLRCSPKSGHDTVSWYQQALGQGPQFIFQYYEEEERQRGNFPDRFSGHQFPNYSSELNVNALLLGDSALYLCASSLGYGYSNQPQHFGDGTRLSIL.

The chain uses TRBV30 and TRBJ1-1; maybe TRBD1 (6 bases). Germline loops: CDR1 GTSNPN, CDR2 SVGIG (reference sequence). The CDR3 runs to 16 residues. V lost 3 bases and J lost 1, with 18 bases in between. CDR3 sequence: CAWSRFMGGANTEAFF. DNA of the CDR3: TGTGCCTGGAGCCGCTTCATGGGGGGGGCGAACACTGAAGCTTTCTTT.

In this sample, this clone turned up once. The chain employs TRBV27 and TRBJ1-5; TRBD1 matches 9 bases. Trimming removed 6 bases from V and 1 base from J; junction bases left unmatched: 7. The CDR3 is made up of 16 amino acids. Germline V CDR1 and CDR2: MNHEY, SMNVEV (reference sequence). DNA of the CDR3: TGTGCCAGCAGATCGGGACAGGGTGGGAGCAATCAGCCCCAGCATTTT. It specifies CASRSGQGGSNQPQHF.

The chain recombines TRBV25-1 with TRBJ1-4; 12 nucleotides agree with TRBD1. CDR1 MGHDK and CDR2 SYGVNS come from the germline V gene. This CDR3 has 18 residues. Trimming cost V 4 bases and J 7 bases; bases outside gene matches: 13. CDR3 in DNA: TGTGCCAGCAGTGTACCGGGACAGGGGGCGTTATTGGTTGAAAAACTGTTTTTT. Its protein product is CASSVPGQGALLVEKLFF.

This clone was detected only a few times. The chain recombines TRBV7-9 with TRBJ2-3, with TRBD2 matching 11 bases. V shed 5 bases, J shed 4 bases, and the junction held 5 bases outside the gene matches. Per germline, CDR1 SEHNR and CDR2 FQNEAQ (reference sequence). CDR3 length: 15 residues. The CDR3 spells CASSPLAGGADTQYF. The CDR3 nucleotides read TGTGCCAGCAGCCCGTTAGCGGGGGGGGCAGATACGCAGTATTTT.

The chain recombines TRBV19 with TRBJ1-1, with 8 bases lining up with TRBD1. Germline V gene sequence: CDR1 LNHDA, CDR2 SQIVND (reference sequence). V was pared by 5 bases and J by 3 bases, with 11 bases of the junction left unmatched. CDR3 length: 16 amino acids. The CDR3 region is CASSYRTGRGDTEAFF. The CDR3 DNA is TGTGCCAGTAGTTACCGGACAGGGAGGGGCGACACTGAAGCTTTCTTT.

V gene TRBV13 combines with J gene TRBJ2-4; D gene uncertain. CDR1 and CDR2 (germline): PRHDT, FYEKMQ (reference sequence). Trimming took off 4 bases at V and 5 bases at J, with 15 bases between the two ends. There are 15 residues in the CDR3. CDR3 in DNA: TGTGCCAGCAGCTCACTTTCGAGTTTCGAAAACATTCAGTACTTC. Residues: CASSSLSSFENIQYF.

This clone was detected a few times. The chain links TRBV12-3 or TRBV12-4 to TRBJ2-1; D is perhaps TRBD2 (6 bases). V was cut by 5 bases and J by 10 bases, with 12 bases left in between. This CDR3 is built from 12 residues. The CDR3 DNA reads TGTGCCAGCAGTCAACTAGCTAGGGAGCAGTTCTTC. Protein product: CASSQLAREQFF.

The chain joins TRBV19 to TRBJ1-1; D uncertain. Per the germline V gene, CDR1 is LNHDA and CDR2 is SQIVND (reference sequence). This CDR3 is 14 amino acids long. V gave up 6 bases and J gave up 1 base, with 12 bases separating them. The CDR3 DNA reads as TGTGCCAGTAGCCCCAAGAGTAAGAACACTGAAGCTTTCTTT. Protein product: CASSPKSKNTEAFF. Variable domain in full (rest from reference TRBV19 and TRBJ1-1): DGGITQSPKYLFRKEGQNVTLSCEQNLNHDAMYWYRQDPGQGLRLIYYSQIVNDFQKGDIAEGYSVSREKKESFPLTVTSAQKNPTAFYLCASSPKSKNTEAFFGQGTRLTVV.

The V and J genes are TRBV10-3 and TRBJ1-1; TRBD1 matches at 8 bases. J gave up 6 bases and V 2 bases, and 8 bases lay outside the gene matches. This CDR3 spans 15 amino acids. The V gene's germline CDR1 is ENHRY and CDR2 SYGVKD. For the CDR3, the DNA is TGTGCCATCAGTGAGCCCACAGGGGGTCGCGCTGAAGCTTTCTTT. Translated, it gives CAISEPTGGRAEAFF.

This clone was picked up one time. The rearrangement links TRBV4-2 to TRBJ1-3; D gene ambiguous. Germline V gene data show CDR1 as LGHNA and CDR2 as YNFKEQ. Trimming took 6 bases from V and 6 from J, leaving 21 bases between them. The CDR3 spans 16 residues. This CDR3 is CASRDVVGRVANTIYF. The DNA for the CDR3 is TGTGCCAGCAGGGACGTTGTGGGGAGAGTGGCAAACACCATATATTTT.

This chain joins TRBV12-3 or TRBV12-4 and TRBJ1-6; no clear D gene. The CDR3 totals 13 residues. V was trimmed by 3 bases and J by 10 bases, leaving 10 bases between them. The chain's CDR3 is CASSFGGSSPLHF. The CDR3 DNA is TGTGCCAGCAGTTTTGGCGGGAGCTCACCCCTCCACTTT.

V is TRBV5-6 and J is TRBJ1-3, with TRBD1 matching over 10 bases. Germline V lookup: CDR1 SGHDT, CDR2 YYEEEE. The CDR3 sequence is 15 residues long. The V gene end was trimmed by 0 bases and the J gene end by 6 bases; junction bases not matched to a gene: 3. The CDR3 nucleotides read TGTGCCAGCAGCTTGGGGACAGGGGGTTTAAACACCATATATTTT. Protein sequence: CASSLGTGGLNTIYF.

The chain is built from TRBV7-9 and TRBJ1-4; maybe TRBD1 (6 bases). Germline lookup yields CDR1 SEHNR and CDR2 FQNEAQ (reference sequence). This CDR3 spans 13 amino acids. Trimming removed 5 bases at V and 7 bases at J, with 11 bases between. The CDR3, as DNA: TGTGCCAGCAGCCCCAGGGGCGGTGAAAAACTGTTTTTT. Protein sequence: CASSPRGGEKLFF.

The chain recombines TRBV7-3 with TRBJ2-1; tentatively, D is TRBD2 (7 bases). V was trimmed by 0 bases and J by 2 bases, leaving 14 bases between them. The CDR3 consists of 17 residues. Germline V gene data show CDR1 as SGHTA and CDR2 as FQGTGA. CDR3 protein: CASSLTRGGRTYNEQFF. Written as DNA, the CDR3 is TGTGCCAGCAGCTTAACGAGGGGGGGCCGCACCTACAATGAGCAGTTCTTC.

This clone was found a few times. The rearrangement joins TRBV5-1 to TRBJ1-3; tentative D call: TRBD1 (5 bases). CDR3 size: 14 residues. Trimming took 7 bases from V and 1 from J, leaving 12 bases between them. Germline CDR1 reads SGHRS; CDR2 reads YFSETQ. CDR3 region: CASRGGLSGNTIYF. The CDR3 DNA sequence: TGCGCCAGCCGGGGGGGACTTTCTGGAAACACCATATATTTT.

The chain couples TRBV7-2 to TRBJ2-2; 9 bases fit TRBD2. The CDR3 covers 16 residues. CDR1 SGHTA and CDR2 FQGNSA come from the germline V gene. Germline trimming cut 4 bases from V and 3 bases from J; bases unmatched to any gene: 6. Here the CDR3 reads CASSSSGTSYTGELFF. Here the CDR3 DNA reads TGTGCCAGCAGCTCATCCGGGACTAGCTACACCGGGGAGCTGTTTTTT.

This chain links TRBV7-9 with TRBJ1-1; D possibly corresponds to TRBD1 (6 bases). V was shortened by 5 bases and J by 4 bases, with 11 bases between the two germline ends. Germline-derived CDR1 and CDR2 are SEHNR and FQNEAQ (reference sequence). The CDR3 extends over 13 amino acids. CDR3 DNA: TGTGCCAGCAGCCCGGACAGTCCCACTGAAGCTTTCTTT. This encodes CASSPDSPTEAFF.

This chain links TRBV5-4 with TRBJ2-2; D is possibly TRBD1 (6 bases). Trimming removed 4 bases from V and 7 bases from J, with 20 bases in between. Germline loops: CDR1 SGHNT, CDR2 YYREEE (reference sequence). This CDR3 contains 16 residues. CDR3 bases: TGTGCCAGCAGCCCGTGGGGGCTGAAGGGTGGCGGGGAGCTGTTTTTT. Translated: CASSPWGLKGGGELFF.

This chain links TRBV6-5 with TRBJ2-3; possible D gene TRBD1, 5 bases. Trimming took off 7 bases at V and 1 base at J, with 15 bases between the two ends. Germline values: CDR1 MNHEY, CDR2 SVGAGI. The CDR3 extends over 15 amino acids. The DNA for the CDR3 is TGTGCCAGCATCGGACAAGGACGAGGCACAGATACGCAGTATTTT. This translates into CASIGQGRGTDTQYF.